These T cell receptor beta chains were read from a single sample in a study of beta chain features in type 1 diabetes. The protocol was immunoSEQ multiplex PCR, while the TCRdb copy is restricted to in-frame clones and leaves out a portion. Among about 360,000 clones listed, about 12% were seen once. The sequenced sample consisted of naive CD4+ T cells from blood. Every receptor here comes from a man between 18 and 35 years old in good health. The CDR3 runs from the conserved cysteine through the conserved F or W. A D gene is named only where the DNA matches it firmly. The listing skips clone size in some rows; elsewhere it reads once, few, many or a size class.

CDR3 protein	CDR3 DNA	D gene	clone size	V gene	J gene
CASGRSGEIYSYNEQFF	TGTGCCAGCGGGAGGTCTGGGGAGATATACTCCTACAATGAGCAGTTCTTC	NA	NA	TRBV7-9	TRBJ2-1
CASSSRTGRTGELFF	TGTGCCAGCAGCTCCAGGACAGGGAGGACCGGGGAGCTGTTTTTT	TRBD1	NA	TRBV11-3	TRBJ2-2
CASSESGGLSYEQYF	TGTGCCAGCTCAGAAAGCGGGGGGCTATCCTACGAGCAGTACTTC	TRBD2	NA	TRBV18	TRBJ2-7
CASTPEPYPRHASEQYF	TGTGCCAGCACCCCGGAACCCTATCCTAGGCATGCGAGCGAGCAGTACTTC	NA	NA	TRBV5-4	TRBJ2-7
CASSPSGGVTYNEQFF	TGCGCCAGCAGCCCATCAGGGGGAGTCACCTACAATGAGCAGTTCTTC	TRBD1	few	TRBV5-1	TRBJ2-1
CASRPQGAGNQPQHF	TGTGCCAGCCGACCACAGGGGGCAGGCAATCAGCCCCAGCATTTT	TRBD1	NA	TRBV28	TRBJ1-5
CASSWITGQGAYEQYF	TGCGCCAGCAGCTGGATCACGGGACAGGGCGCCTACGAGCAGTACTTC	TRBD1	few	TRBV5-1	TRBJ2-7
CASSQGGTHTGELFF	TGTGCCAGCAGCCAAGGAGGCACGCACACCGGGGAGCTGTTTTTT	NA	few	TRBV14	TRBJ2-2
CAIQTVTLSHREQYF	TGTGCCATCCAAACCGTAACCCTATCTCATCGGGAGCAGTACTTC	NA	NA	TRBV28	TRBJ2-7
CASSAGQDYEQYF	TGTGCCAGTAGCGCGGGACAGGACTACGAGCAGTACTTC	TRBD1	few	TRBV19	TRBJ2-7
CASSDSGNTEAFF	TGTGCCAGCAGCGATTCGGGGAACACTGAAGCTTTCTTT	NA	NA	TRBV11-3	TRBJ1-1
CAIRRDRGTYEQYF	TGTGCCATCAGGCGGGACAGGGGCACCTACGAGCAGTACTTC	TRBD1	few	TRBV10-3	TRBJ2-7
CASSSGGIDYGYTF	TGTGCCAGCAGTTCAGGGGGCATAGACTATGGCTACACCTTC	TRBD1	NA	TRBV28	TRBJ1-2
CAISEGTANTGELFF	TGTGCCATCAGTGAAGGGACAGCTAACACCGGGGAGCTGTTTTTT	TRBD1	NA	TRBV10-3	TRBJ2-2
CASSQDTSWLDTQYF	TGCGCCAGCAGCCAAGACACTAGCTGGTTAGATACGCAGTATTTT	NA	NA	TRBV4-3	TRBJ2-3
CASRYTRDRASLGAFF	TGTGCCAGCAGGTATACGCGGGACAGGGCCTCCCTGGGAGCTTTCTTT	TRBD1	few	TRBV28	TRBJ1-1
CASSIIFRGRLNEQYF	TGCGCCAGCAGCATTATATTCAGGGGGCGCCTTAACGAGCAGTACTTC	TRBD1	NA	TRBV5-1	TRBJ2-7
CASSQVNHEYEQFF	TGCGCCAGCAGCCAAGTGAATCACGAGTATGAGCAGTTCTTC	NA	few	TRBV4-1	TRBJ2-1
CASQPYEESYGYTF	TGTGCCAGCCAACCTTACGAGGAATCCTATGGCTACACCTTC	NA	few	TRBV18	TRBJ1-2
CASSQAIGGSYEQYF	TGTGCCAGCAGCCAGGCGATCGGGGGTTCTTACGAGCAGTACTTC	NA	few	TRBV4-2	TRBJ2-7
CATSGLSSYEQYF	TGTGCCACCTCGGGGTTGAGCTCCTACGAGCAGTACTTC	NA	few	TRBV7-9	TRBJ2-7
CATTGVPSYNSPLHF	TGTGCCACTACGGGTGTTCCCTCCTATAATTCACCCCTCCACTTT	NA	NA	TRBV28	TRBJ1-6
CASSAGARHIQYF	TGTGCCAGCAGCGCAGGGGCGAGGCACATTCAGTACTTC	NA	few	TRBV7-2	TRBJ2-4